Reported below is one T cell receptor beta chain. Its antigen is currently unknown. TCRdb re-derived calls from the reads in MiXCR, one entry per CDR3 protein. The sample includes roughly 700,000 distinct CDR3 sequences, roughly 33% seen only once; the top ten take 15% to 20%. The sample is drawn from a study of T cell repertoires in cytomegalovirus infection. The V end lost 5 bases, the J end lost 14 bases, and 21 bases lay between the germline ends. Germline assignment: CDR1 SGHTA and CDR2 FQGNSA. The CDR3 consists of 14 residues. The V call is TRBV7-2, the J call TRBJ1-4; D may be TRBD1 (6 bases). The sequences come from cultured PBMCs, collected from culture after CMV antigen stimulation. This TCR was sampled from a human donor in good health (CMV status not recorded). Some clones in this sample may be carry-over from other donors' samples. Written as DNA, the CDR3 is TGTGCCAGCAGCCCCCGAAGCAGTAGGGGACATCTGTTTTTT. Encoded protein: CASSPRSSRGHLFF.